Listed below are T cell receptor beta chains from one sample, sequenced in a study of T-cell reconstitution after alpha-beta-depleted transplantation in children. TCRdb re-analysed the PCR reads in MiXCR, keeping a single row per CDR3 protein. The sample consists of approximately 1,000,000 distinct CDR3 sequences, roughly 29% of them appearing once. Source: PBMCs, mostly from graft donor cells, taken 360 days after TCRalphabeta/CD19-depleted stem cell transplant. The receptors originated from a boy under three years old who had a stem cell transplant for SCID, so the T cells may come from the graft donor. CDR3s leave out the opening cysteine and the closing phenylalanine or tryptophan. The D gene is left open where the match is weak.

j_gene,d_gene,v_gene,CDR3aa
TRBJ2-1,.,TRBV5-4,ASSLTRANEQF
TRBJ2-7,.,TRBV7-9,ASSSNHYEQY
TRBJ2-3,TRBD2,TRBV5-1,ASSKASGGSTDTQY
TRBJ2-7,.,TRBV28,ASSLVQGRTREQY
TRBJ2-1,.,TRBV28,ASSAGQLTDNEQF
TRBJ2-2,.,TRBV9,ASSVVSTSPGELF
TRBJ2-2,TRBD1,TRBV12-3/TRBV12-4,ASTILRTGNTGELF
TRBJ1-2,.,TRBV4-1,ASSQVQGVDYGYT
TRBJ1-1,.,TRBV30,AYEGVNTEAF
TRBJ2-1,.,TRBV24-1,ATSDLWEQF